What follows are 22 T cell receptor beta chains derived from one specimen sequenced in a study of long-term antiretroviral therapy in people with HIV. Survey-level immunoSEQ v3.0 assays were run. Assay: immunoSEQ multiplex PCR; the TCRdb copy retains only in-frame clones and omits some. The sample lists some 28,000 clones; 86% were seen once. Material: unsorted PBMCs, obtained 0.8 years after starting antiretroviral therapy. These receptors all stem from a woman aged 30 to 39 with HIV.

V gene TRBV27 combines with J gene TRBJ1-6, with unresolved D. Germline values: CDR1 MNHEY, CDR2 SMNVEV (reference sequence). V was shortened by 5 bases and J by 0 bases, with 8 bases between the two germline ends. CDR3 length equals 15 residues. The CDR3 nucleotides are TGTGCCAGCAGTAGACCCGGCTCCTATAATTCACCCCTCCACTTT. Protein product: CASSRPGSYNSPLHF.

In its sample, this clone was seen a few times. CDR3 residues: CASSESMSRIPKTYEQYV. CDR3 bases: TGCGCCAGCAGTGAGTCGATGTCACGCATTCCGAAGACCTACGAGCAGTACGTC. This chain links TRBV10-1 with TRBJ2-7; the D is unclear. Germline V CDR1 and CDR2: WNHNN, SYGVQD (reference sequence). The ends were cut back, 0 bases at V and 2 bases at J, with 20 bases in the middle. CDR3 length equals 18 residues.

Here the CDR3 DNA reads TGTGCCAGCAGTTCGTCGGGTTCTCGGGGCTCCTACAATGAGCAGTTCTTC. Protein: CASSSSGSRGSYNEQFF. The chain employs TRBV27 and TRBJ2-1; perhaps TRBD2 as D (5 bases). V lost 4 bases, J lost 0 bases, and 16 bases lay in between. The CDR3 sequence is 17 residues long. In germline, CDR1 is MNHEY, CDR2 SMNVEV (reference sequence).

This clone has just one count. Here the CDR3 reads CASSPMGRRTNTEAFF. The DNA of the CDR3 is TGTGCCAGCAGCCCCATGGGACGCAGAACGAACACTGAAGCTTTCTTT. V is TRBV7-2 and J is TRBJ1-1; possibly TRBD1 for D (5 bases). Looked up from germline, CDR1 is SGHTA and CDR2 is FQGNSA. Trimming removed 5 bases at V and 1 base at J, with 17 bases between. The CDR3 has 16 residues. The whole variable domain, filled in from reference TRBV7-2 and TRBJ1-1, reads GAGVSQSPSNKVTEKGKDVELRCDPISGHTALYWYRQSLGQGLEFLIYFQGNSAPDKSGLPSDRFSAERTGGSVSTLTIQRTQQEDSAVYLCASSPMGRRTNTEAFFGQGTRLTVV.

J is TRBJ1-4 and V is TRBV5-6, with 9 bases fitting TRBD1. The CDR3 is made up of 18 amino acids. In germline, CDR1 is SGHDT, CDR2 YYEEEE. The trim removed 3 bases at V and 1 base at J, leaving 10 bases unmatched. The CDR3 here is CASSSTGQGIRTNEKLFF. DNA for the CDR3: TGTGCCAGCAGCTCGACGGGACAGGGTATACGAACTAATGAAAAACTGTTTTTT. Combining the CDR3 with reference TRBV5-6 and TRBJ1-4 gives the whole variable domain DAGVTQSPTHLIKTRGQQVTLRCSPKSGHDTVSWYQQALGQGPQFIFQYYEEEERQRGNFPDRFSGHQFPNYSSELNVNALLLGDSALYLCASSSTGQGIRTNEKLFFGSGTQLSVL.

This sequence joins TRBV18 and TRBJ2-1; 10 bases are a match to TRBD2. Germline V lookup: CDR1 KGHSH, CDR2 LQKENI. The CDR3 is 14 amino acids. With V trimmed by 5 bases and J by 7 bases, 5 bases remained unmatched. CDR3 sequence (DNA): TGTGCCAGCTCAGTCACTAGCGGGAAGAATGAGCAGTTCTTC. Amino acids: CASSVTSGKNEQFF.

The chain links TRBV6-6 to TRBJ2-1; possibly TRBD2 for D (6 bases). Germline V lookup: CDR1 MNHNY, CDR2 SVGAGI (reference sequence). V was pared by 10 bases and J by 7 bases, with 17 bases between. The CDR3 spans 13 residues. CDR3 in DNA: TGTGCCACAGAAGGCGGGAACAGGAATGAGCAGTTCTTC. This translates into CATEGGNRNEQFF.

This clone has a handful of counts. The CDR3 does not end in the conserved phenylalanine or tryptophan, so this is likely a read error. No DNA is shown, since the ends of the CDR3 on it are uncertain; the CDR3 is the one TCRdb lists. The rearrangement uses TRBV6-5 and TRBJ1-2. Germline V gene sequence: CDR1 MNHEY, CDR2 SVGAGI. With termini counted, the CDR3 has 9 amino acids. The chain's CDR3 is CASSSLRSL.

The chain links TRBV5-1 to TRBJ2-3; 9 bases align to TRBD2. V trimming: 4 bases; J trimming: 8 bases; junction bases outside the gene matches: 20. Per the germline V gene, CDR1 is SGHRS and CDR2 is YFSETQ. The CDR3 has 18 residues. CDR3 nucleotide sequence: TGCGCCAGCAGCCGAAACAGCGATGCGGGGGGGCCGGTTGGTACGCAGTATTTT. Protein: CASSRNSDAGGPVGTQYF.

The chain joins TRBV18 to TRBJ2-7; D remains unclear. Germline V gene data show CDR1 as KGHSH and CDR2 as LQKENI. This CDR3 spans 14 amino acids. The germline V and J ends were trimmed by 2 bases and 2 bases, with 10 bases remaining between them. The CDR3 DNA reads TGTGCCAGCTCACCATCGACGGCAACCTACGAGCAGTACTTC. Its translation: CASSPSTATYEQYF.

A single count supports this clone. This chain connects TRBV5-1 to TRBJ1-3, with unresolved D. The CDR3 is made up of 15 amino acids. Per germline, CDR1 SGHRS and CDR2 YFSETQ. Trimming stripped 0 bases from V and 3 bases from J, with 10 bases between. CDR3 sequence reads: CASSLGGSNGNTIYF. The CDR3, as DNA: TGCGCCAGCAGCTTGGGGGGTTCGAATGGAAACACCATATATTTT.

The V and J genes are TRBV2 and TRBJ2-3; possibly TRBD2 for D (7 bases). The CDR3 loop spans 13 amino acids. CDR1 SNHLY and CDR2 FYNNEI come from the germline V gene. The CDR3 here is CVDGGQSTDTQYF. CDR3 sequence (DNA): TGTGTCGACGGGGGGCAGAGCACAGATACGCAGTATTTT.

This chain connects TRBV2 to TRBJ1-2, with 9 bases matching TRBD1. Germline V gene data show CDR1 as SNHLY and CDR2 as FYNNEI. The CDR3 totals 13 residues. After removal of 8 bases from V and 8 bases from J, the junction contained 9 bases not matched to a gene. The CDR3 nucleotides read TGTGCCAGCTTACAGGGGGCGCAGGGGGGCTACACCTTC. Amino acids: CASLQGAQGGYTF.

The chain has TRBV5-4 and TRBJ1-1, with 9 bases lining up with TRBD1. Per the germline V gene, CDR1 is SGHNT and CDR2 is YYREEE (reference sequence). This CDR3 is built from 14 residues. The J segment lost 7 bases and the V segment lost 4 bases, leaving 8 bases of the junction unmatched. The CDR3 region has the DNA TGTGCCAGCAGCGCCACCACAGGGGGCGGTGAAGCTTTCTTT. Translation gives CASSATTGGGEAFF. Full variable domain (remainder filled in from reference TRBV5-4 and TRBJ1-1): ETGVTQSPTHLIKTRGQQVTLRCSSQSGHNTVSWYQQALGQGPQFIFQYYREEENGRGNFPPRFSGLQFPNYSSELNVNALELDDSALYLCASSATTGGGEAFFGQGTRLTVV.

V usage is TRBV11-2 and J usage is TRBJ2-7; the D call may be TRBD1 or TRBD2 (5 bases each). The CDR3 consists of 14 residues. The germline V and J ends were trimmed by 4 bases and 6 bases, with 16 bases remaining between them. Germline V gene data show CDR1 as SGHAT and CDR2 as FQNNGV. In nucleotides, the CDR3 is TGTGCCAGCAGCTCCATTTCAGGGAGTCTCGAGCAGTACTTC. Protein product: CASSSISGSLEQYF.

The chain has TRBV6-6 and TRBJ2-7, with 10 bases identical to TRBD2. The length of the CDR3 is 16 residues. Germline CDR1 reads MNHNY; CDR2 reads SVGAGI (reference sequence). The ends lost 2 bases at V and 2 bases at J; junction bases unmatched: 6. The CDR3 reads CASSYAGTSGAYEQYF. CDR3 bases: TGTGCCAGCAGTTACGCGGGTACTAGCGGGGCCTACGAGCAGTACTTC.

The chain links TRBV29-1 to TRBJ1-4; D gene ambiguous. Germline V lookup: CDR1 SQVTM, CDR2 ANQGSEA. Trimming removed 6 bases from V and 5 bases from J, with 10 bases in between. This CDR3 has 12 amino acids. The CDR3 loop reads CSVADGNEKLFF. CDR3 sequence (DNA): TGCAGCGTCGCCGACGGGAATGAAAAACTGTTTTTT.

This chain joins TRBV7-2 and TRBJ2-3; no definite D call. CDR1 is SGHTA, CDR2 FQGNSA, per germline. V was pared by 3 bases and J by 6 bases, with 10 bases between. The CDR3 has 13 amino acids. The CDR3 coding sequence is TGTGCCAGCAGCTTCGAGAACTTTGATACGCAGTATTTT. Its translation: CASSFENFDTQYF.

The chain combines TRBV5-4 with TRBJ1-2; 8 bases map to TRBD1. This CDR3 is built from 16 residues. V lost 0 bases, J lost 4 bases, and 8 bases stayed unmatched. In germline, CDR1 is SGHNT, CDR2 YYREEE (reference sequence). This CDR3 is CASSLGQGSGGYGYTF. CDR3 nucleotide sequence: TGTGCCAGCAGCTTGGGACAGGGGTCAGGTGGCTATGGCTACACCTTC. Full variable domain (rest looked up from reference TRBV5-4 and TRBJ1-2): ETGVTQSPTHLIKTRGQQVTLRCSSQSGHNTVSWYQQALGQGPQFIFQYYREEENGRGNFPPRFSGLQFPNYSSELNVNALELDDSALYLCASSLGQGSGGYGYTFGSGTRLTVV.

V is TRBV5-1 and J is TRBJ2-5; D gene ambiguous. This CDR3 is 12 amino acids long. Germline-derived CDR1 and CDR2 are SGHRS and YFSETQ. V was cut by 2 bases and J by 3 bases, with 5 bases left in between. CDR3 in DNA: TGCGCCAGCAGCTTAAACGAAGAGACCCAGTACTTC. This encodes CASSLNEETQYF.

The CDR3 DNA follows: TGTGCCAGCAGCTCCTGGGACACAACACCCCTCCACTTT. Translating gives CASSSWDTTPLHF. The J gene is TRBJ1-6, the V gene TRBV11-1, with a weak D call TRBD1 (6 bases). The CDR3 totals 13 residues. V was pared by 4 bases and J by 11 bases, with 12 bases between. The V gene's germline CDR1 is SGHAT and CDR2 FQDESV (reference sequence). Supplemented by reference TRBV11-1 and TRBJ1-6, the full variable domain reads EAEVAQSPRYKITEKSQAVAFWCDPISGHATLYWYRQILGQGPELLVQFQDESVVDDSQLPKDRFSAERLKGVDSTLKIQPAELGDSAMYLCASSSWDTTPLHFGNGTRLTVT.

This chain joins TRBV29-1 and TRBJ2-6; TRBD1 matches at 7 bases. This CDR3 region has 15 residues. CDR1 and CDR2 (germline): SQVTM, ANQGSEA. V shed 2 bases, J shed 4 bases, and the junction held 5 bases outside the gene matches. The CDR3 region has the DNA TGCAGCGTTGAAAACAGGGGATACGGGGCCAACGTCCTGACTTTC. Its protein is CSVENRGYGANVLTF. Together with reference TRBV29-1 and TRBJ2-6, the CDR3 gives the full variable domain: SAVISQKPSRDICQRGTSLTIQCQVDSQVTMMFWYRQQPGQSLTLIATANQGSEATYESGFVIDKFPISRPNLTFSTLTVSNMSPEDSSIYLCSVENRGYGANVLTFGAGSRLTVL.